This T cell receptor (beta chain) was sequenced for a study of shared clonotypes between healthy human individuals. General study results and limits: Clonotype sharing among donors was expected to depend on sequencing depth.

Trimming shortened V by 4 bases and J by 5 bases, and 17 bases separated the two germline ends. CDR3 length: 14 amino acids. Germline V gives CDR1 SQVTM, CDR2 ANQGSEA. This clone was seen once. Its antigen is unidentified. Sorted-subset replicate PCR reactions were performed with about 200 ng DNA, corresponding to some 32,000 T cell genomes. Sequenced by immunoSEQ multiplex PCR; TCRdb stores in-frame clones only, minus some. The sample includes about 1.5 million clones, 95% to 99% of them seen just once. The rearrangement uses TRBV29-1 and TRBJ2-5; no firm D call. The TCR was taken from a man aged 30-40 years in good health. Material for sequencing was naive CD4+ T cells sorted from blood. Subset described: CD45RA+ positively selected. The CDR3 loop is CSVAIWEPPETQYF. The CDR3 DNA reads as TGCAGCGTTGCTATCTGGGAACCCCCGGAGACCCAGTACTTC.